The sequence of this T cell receptor beta chain was determined in a study of blood T cell repertoires in COVID-19. Germline values: CDR1 ENHRY, CDR2 SYGVKD. CDR3 length: 13 residues. The V end was cut by 4 bases, the J end by 4 bases, with 10 bases between. TCRdb keeps only in-frame clones here, not all; method: immunoSEQ multiplex PCR. The sample yields hundreds of thousands of clones, under 90% seen once. It was during active infection that Seattle patients were enrolled and then longitudinally followed. The receptor's source is a woman aged 25-40 years with COVID-19, enrolled during active disease. Sequenced sample: peripheral blood. The rearrangement links TRBV10-3 to TRBJ1-1; D may be TRBD1 (5 bases). The CDR3 DNA reads as TGTGCCATCAGTGGACAGAAAGGCACTGAAGCTTTCTTT. Translating it yields CAISGQKGTEAFF.